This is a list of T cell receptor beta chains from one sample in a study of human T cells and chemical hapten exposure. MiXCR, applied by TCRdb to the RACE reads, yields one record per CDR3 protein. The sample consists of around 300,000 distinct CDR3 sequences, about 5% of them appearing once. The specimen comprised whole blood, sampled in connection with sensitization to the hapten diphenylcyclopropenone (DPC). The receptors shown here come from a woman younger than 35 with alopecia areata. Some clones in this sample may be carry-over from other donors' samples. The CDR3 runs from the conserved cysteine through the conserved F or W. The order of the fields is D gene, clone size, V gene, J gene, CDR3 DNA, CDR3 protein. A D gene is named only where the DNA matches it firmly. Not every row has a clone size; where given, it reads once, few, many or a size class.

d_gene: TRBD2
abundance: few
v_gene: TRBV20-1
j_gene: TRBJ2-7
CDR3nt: TGCAGTGGGGTAGCGGGGGACACCTACGAGCAGTACTTC
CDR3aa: CSGVAGDTYEQYF

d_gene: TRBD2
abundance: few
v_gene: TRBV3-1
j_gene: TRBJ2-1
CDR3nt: TGTGCCAGCAGCTACGGACTAGCGGGGGGCGGTGAGCAGTTCTTC
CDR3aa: CASSYGLAGGGEQFF

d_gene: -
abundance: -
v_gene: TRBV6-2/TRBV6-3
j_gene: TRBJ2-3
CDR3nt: TGTGCCAGCAGTTACCTGGAATCAGGAACGCAGTATTTT
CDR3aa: CASSYLESGTQYF

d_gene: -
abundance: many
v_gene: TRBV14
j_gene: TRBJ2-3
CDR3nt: TGTGCCAGCAGCCAAGTGCTGGGGGCGGCGGATACGCAGTATTTT
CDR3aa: CASSQVLGAADTQYF

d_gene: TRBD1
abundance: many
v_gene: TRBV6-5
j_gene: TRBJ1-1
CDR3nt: TGTGCCAGCAGTTACTCCCGACAGGGTGGGGTTGAAGCTTTCTTT
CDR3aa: CASSYSRQGGVEAFF

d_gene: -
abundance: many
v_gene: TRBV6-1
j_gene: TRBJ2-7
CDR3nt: TGTGCCAGCAGTGAATACGCTACCGGGACTTTCTACGAGCAGTACTTC
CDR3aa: CASSEYATGTFYEQYF

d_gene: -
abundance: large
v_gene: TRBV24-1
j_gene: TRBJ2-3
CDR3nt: TGTGCCACCCCTGTGGAGGGGACAACTAGCACAGATACGCAGTATTTT
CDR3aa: CATPVEGTTSTDTQYF

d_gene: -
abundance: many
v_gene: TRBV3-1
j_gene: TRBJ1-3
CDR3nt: TGTGCCAGCAGCCAAGACCAGGACAGCCCTGGAAACACCATATATTTT
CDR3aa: CASSQDQDSPGNTIYF

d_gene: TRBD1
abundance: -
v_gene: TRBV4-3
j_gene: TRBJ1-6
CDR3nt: TGCGCCAGCAGCCAAGGCCCCACAGGGGCCAACCTTAACTCACCCCTCCACTTT
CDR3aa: CASSQGPTGANLNSPLHF

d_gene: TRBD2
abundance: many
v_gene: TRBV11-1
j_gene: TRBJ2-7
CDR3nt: TGTGCCAGCAGCTTTGGAGCGGGGCCCTCCTACGAGCAGTACTTC
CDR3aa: CASSFGAGPSYEQYF

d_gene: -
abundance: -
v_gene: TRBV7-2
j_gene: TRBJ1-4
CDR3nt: TGTGCCAGCAGCTCTCGACGGGGGAAAGAGTATGAAAAACTGTTTTTT
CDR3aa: CASSSRRGKEYEKLFF

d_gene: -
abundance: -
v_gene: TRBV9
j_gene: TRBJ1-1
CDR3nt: TGTGCCAGCAGCGTAGAAAGAGAGGGTACTGAAGCTTTCTTT
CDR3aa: CASSVEREGTEAFF

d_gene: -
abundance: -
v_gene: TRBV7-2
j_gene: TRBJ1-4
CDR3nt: TGTGCCAGCAGCCCCGAGTCGGGGGCAACTAATGAAAAACTGTTTTTT
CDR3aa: CASSPESGATNEKLFF

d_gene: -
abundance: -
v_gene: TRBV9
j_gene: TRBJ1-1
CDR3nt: TGTGCCAGCAGCGTAGGGTACAGGGAGGACACTGAAGCTTTCTTT
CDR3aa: CASSVGYREDTEAFF

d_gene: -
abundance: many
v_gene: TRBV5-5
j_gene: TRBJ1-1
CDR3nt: TGTGCCAGCAGCTTGACGACGGAGAACACTGAAGCTTTCTTT
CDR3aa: CASSLTTENTEAFF

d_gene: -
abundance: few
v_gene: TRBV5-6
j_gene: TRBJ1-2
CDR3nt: TGTGCCAGCAGCTTGGAGACGGCCTATGGCTACACCTTC
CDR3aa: CASSLETAYGYTF

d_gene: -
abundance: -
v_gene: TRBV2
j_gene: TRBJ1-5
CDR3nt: TGTGCCAGCGGGGCGTGGCAGCCCCAGCATTTT
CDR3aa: CASGAWQPQHF

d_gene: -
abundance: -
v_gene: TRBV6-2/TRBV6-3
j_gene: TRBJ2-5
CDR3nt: TGTGCCAGCAGCCGGGACTTCCGAGAGACCCAGTACTTC
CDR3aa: CASSRDFRETQYF

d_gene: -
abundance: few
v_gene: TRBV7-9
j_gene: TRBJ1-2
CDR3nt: TGTGCCAGCAGCCTAAGCGGACACTTCTATGGCTACACCTTC
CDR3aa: CASSLSGHFYGYTF

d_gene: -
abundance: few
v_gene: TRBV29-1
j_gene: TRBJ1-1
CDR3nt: TGCAGCGTTGAATGGGCGTCTTCGGGCACTGAAGCTTTCTTT
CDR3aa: CSVEWASSGTEAFF

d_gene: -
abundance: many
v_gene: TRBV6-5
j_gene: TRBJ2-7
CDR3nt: TGTGCCAGCAGTTCCCGCGACGGGTACGAGCAGTACTTC
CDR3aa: CASSSRDGYEQYF

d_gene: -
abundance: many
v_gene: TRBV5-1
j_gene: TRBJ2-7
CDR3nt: TGCGCCAGCAGCTTGGTGGAGGGAGCATCCTCCTACGAGCAGTACTTC
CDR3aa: CASSLVEGASSYEQYF

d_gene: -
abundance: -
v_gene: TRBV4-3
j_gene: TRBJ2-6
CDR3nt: TGCGCCAGCAGCCAAGATGGACAGACTGGGGCCAACGTCCTGACTTTC
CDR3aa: CASSQDGQTGANVLTF

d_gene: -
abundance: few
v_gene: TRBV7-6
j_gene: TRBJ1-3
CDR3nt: TGTGCCAGCAGCTTAGCCCCCCACTCTGGAAACACCATATATTTT
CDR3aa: CASSLAPHSGNTIYF

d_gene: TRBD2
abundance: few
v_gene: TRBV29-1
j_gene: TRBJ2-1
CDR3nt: TGCAGCGTTGGACTAGCGGGGATCAATGAGCAGTTCTTC
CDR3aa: CSVGLAGINEQFF

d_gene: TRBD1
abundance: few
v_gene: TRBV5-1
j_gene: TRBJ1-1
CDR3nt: TGCGCCAGCAGCTCGCAGGGGGCGCTTGAGACTGAAGCTTTCTTT
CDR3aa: CASSSQGALETEAFF

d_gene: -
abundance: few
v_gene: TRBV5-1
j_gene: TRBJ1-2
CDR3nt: TGCGCCAGCAGCTTCTCTTCCGGGATGCTTAACTATGGCTACACCTTC
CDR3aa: CASSFSSGMLNYGYTF

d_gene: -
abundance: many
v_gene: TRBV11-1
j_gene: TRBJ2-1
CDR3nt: TGTGCCAGCAGCTTGGACAGCAACAATGAGCAGTTCTTC
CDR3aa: CASSLDSNNEQFF

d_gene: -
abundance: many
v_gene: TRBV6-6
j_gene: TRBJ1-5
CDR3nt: TGTGCCAGCAGGGCAGGGAATAGCAATCAGCCCCAGCATTTT
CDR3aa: CASRAGNSNQPQHF

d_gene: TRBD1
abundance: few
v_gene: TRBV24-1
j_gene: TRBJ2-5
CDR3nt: TGTGCCACCAGTGATCCGGGACAGGGACGGGAGACCCAGTACTTC
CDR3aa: CATSDPGQGRETQYF

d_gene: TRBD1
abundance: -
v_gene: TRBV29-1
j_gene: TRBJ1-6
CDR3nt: TGCAGCGTGAGGACAGGAAATTCACCCCTCCACTTT
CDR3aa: CSVRTGNSPLHF

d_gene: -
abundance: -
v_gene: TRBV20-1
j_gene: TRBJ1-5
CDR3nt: TGCAGTGCTAGAGTAACGGGCATGAGTCAGCCCCAGCATTTT
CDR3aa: CSARVTGMSQPQHF

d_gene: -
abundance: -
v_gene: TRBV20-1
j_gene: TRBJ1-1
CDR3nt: TGCAGTGCCTGGGAGGGGGTAGGTTGGGACACTGAAGCTTTCTTT
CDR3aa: CSAWEGVGWDTEAFF

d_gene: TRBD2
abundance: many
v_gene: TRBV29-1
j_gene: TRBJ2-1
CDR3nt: TGCAGCGTTATTGGGACTAGCGGGGTGATCAATGAGCAGTTCTTC
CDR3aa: CSVIGTSGVINEQFF

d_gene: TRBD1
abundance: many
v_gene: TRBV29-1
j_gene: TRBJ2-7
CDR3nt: TGCAGCGTTGAAGTGGGGCAGGGGGCCTACGAGCAGTACTTC
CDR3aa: CSVEVGQGAYEQYF

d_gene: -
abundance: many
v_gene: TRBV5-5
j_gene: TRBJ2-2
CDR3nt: TGTGCCAGCAGCTTGGGCGGACCCAGAAACACCGGGGAGCTGTTTTTT
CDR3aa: CASSLGGPRNTGELFF

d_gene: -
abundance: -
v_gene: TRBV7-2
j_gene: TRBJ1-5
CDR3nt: TGTGCCAGCAGCTTAGCGTTGGGGTTTAGCAATCAGCCCCAGCATTTT
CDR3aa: CASSLALGFSNQPQHF

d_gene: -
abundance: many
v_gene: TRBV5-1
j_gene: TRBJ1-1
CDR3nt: TGCGCCAGCAGCACCGGGACTAAGTGGACTGAAGCTTTCTTT
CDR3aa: CASSTGTKWTEAFF

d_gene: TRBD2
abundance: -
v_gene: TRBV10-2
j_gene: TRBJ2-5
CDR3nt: TGCGCCAGCACCTCCCCGGGGCGGGGGATTGGCCAGTACTTC
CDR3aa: CASTSPGRGIGQYF

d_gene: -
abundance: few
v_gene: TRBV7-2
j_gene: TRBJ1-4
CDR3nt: TGTGCCAGCAGCTTAGCGGGACAAGAAAAACTGTTTTTT
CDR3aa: CASSLAGQEKLFF